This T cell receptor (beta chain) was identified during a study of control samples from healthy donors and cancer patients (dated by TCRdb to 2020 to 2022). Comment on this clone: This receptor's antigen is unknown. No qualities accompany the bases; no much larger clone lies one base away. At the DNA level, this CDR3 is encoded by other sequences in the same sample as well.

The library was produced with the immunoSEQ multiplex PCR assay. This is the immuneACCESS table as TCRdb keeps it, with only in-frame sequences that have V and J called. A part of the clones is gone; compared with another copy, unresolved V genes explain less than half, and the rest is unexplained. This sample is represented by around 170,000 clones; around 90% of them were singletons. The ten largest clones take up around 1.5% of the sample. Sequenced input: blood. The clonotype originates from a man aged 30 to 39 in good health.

The CDR3 is CAWSAGAEAFF. The DNA is TGTGCCTGGAGTGCGGGGGCTGAAGCTTTCTTT. This sequence uses TRBV30 and TRBJ1-1; TRBD1 is perhaps the D gene, given 5 matching bases. The CDR3, cysteine through phenylalanine, is 11 amino acids long. Of all the DNA, just the CDR3 is kept, 33 bases in frame from base 1. As encoded in the germline V gene (reference sequence), CDR1 is GTSNPN while CDR2 is SVGIG. V sheds 1 base and J sheds 6 bases, leaving 6 bases between their ends.